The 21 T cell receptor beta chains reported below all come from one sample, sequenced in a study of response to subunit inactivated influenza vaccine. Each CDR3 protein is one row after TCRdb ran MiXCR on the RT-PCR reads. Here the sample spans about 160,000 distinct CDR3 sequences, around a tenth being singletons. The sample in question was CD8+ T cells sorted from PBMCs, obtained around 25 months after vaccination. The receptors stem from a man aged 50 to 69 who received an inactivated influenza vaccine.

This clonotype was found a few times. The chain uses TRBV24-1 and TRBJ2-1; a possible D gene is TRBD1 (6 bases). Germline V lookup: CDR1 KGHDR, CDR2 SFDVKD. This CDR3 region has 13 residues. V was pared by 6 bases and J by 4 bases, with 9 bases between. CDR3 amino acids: CATSPGQYNEQFF. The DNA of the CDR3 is TGTGCCACCAGTCCCGGACAGTACAATGAGCAGTTCTTC.

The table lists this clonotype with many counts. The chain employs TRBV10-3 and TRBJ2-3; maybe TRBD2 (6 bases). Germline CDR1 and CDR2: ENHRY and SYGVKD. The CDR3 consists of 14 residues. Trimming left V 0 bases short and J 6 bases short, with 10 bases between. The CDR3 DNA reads TGTGCCATCAGTGAGTCGGGGGGACCGGATACGCAGTATTTT. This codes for CAISESGGPDTQYF.

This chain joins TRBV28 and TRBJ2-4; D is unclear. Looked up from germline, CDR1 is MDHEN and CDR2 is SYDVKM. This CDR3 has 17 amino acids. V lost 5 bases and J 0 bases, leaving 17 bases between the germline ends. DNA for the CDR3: TGTGCCAGCAGTCGCCTCTCCTGGACGGAAGCCAAAAACATTCAGTACTTC. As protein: CASSRLSWTEAKNIQYF.

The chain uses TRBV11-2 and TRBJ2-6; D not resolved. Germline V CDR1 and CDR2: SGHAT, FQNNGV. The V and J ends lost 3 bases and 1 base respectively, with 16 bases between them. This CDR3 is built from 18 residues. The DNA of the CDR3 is TGTGCCAGCAGCTTCCGGGTTCTGCATGCGTCTGGGGCCAACGTCCTGACTTTC. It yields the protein CASSFRVLHASGANVLTF.

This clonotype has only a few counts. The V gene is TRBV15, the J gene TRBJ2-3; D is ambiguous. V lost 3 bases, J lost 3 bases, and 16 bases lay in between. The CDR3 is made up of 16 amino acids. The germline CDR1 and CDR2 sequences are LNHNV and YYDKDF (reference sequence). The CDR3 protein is CATSSPGLLGTDTQYF. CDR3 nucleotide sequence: TGTGCCACCAGCAGCCCCGGCCTTTTAGGTACAGATACGCAGTATTTT.

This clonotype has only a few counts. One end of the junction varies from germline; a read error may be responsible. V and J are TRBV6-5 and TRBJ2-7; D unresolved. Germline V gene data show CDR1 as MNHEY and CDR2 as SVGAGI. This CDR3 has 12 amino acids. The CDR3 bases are TGTGCCAGCAGTTACTATGGGCAACAGTTACACTTC. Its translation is CASSYYGQQLHF.

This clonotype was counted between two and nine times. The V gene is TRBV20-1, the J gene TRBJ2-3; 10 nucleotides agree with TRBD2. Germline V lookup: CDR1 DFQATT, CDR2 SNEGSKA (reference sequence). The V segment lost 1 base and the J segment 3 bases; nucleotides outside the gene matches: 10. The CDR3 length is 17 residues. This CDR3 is CSARGLAGGALTDTQYF. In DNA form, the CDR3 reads TGCAGTGCTAGAGGACTAGCGGGTGGGGCGTTGACAGATACGCAGTATTTT.

The CDR3 loop is CSARVALSYEQYF. In DNA form, the CDR3 reads TGCAGTGCTAGGGTGGCGCTTTCCTACGAGCAGTACTTC. The chain uses TRBV20-1 and TRBJ2-7, with D unresolved. CDR1 and CDR2 (germline): DFQATT, SNEGSKA (reference sequence). The CDR3 spans 13 residues. The V end was cut by 3 bases, the J end by 1 base, with 10 bases between.

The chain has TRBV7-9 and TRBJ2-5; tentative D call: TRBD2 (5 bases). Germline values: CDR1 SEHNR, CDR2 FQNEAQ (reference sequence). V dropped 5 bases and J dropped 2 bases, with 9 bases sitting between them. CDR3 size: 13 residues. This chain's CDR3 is CASSTGIQETQYF. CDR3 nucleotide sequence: TGTGCCAGCAGCACCGGGATTCAAGAGACCCAGTACTTC.

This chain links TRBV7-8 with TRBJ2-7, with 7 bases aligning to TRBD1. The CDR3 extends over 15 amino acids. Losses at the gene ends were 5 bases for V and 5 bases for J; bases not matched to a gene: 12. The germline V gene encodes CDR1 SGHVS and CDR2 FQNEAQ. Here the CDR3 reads CASSLGQGVTHEQYF. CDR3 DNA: TGTGCCAGCAGCCTCGGCCAGGGGGTGACCCACGAGCAGTACTTC.

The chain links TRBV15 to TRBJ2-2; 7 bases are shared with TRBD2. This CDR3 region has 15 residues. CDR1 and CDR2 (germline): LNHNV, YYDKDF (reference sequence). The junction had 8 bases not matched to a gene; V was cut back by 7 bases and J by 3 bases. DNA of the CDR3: TGTGCCACCACAGACCGGGGGGTTGACACCGGGGAGCTGTTTTTT. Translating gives CATTDRGVDTGELFF.

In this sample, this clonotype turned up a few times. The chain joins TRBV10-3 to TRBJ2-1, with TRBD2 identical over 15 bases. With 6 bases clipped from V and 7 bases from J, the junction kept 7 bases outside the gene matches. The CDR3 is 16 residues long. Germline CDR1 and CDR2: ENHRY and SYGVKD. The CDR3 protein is CAIRRRTSGGVNEQFF. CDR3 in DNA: TGTGCCATCAGGAGACGGACTAGCGGGGGGGTAAATGAGCAGTTCTTC.

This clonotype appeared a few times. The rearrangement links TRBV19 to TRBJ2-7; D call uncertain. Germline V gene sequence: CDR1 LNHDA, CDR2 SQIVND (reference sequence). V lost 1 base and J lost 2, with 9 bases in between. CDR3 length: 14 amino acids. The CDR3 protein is CASSIGARAYEQYF. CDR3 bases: TGTGCCAGTAGTATAGGGGCCAGAGCCTACGAGCAGTACTTC.

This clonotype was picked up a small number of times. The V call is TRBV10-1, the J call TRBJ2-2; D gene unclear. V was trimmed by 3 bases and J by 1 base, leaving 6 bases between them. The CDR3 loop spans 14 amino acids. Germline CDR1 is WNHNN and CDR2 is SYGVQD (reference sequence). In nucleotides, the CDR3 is TGCGCCAGCAGTGAACGGCAGAACACCGGGGAGCTGTTTTTT. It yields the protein CASSERQNTGELFF.

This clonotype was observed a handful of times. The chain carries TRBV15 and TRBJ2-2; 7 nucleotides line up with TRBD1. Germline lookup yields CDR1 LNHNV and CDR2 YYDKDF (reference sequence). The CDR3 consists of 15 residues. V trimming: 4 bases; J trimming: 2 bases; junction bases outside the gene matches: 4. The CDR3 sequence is CATSKDRSNTGELFF. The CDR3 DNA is TGTGCCACCAGCAAGGACAGGAGTAACACCGGGGAGCTGTTTTTT.

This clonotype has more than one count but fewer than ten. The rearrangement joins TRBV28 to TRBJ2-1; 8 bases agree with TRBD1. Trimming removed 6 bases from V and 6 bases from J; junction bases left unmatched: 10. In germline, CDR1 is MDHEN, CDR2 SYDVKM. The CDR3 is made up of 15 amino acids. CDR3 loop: CASREPGQGGNEQFF. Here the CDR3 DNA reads TGTGCCAGCAGGGAACCCGGACAGGGCGGCAATGAGCAGTTCTTC.

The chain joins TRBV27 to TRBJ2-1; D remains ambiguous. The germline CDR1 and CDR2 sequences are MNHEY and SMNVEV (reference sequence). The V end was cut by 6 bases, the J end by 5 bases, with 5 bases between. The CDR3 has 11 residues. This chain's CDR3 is CASRKDNEQFF. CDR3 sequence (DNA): TGTGCCAGCAGGAAGGACAATGAGCAGTTCTTC.

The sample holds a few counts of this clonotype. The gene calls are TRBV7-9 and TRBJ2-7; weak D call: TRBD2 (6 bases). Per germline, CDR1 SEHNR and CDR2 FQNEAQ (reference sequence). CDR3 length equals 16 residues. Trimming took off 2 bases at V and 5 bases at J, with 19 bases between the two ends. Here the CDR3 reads CASSLPVSGVRDEQYF. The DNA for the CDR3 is TGTGCCAGCAGCTTACCCGTTAGCGGAGTTCGGGACGAGCAGTACTTC.

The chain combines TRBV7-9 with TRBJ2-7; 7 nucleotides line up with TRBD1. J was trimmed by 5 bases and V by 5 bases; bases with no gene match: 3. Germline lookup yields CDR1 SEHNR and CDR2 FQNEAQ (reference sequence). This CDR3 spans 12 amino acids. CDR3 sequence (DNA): TGTGCCAGCAGCCGGACAGGCCACGAGCAGTACTTC. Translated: CASSRTGHEQYF.

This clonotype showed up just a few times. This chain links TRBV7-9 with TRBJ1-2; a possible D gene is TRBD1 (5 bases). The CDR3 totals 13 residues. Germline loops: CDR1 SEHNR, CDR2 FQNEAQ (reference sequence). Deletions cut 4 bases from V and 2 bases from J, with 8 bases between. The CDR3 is CASSSEGNYGYTF. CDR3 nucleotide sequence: TGTGCCAGCAGCTCCGAGGGGAACTATGGCTACACCTTC.

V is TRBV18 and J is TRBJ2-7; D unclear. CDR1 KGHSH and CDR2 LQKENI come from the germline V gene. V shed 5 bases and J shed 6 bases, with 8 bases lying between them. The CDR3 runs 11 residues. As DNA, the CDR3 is TGTGCCAGCTCAGCGTCTGGCGAGCAGTACTTC. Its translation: CASSASGEQYF.